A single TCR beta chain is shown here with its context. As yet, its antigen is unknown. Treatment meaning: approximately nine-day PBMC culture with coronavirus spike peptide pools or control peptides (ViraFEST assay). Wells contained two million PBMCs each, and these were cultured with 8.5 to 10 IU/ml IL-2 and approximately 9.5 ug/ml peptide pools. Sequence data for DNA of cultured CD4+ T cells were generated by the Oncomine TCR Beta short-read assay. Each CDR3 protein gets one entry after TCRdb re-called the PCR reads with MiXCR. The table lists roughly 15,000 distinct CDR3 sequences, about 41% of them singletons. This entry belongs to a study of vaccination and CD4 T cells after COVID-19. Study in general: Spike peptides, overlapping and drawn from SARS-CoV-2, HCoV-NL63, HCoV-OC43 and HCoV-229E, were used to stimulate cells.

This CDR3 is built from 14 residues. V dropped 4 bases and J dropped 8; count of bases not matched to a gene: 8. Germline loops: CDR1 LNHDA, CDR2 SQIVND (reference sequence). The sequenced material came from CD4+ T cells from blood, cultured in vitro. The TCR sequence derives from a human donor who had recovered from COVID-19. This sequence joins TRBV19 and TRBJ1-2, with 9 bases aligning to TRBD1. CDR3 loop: CASSKPGQGDGYTF. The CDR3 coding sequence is TGTGCCAGTAGTAAACCGGGACAGGGAGACGGCTACACCTTC.